The T cell receptor (beta chain) under discussion was sequenced for a study of blood T cells in healthy people across ages. The authors ran a second PCR of roughly 6 to 12 cycles using a sample-barcoded 5' primer and a J-beta primer mix. TCRdb reanalysed the 5' RACE reads using MiXCR and keeps one entry per CDR3 protein. The table has roughly 1,700,000 distinct CDR3 sequences, 28% seen once. CDR1 and CDR2 from the germline V gene are SGHRS and YFSETQ. Trimming took off 0 bases at V and 1 base at J, with 10 bases between the two ends. The CDR3 spans 15 residues. Material: blood. The rearrangement links TRBV5-1 to TRBJ1-2; D remains unclear. The TCR sequence derives from a woman aged 25-40 years in good health. Here the CDR3 reads CASSLGMGFNYGYTF. The DNA of the CDR3 is TGCGCCAGCAGCTTGGGTATGGGGTTTAACTATGGCTACACCTTC.